This entry lists 5 T cell receptor beta chains sequenced from one sample in a study of blood T cell repertoires in COVID-19. TCRdb's copy holds only in-frame clones and misses some; the assay was immunoSEQ multiplex PCR. This sample has under 250,000 clones; 82% occur once, and the top ten carry approximately 12%. The sample comprised peripheral blood. The receptor source for this set is a middle-aged woman with acute or convalescent COVID-19.

This clone was found a few times. The chain is built from TRBV5-1 and TRBJ2-1; 7 bases line up with TRBD2. V shed 3 bases and J 9 bases; nucleotides not matched to a gene: 12. Germline CDR1 is SGHRS and CDR2 is YFSETQ. The CDR3 covers 15 residues. Here the CDR3 reads CASSYVGGRESEQFF. The CDR3 DNA is TGCGCCAGCAGCTACGTGGGCGGGAGAGAAAGTGAGCAGTTCTTC.

The chain carries TRBV3-1 (or the pseudogene TRBV3-2) and TRBJ1-5, with TRBD1 identical over 7 bases. After removal of 4 bases from V and 3 bases from J, the junction contained 6 bases not matched to a gene. Looked up from germline, CDR1 is LGHDT and CDR2 is YNNKEL (reference sequence). CDR3 length: 15 amino acids. The CDR3 loop reads CASSRGTVYNQPQHF. The CDR3 DNA follows: TGTGCCAGCAGCCGGGGGACAGTCTACAATCAGCCCCAGCATTTT.

The chain joins TRBV10-3 to TRBJ1-1; tentative D call: TRBD1 (6 bases). The ends were cut back, 10 bases at V and 1 base at J, with 16 bases in the middle. The CDR3 extends over 14 amino acids. The germline V gene encodes CDR1 ENHRY and CDR2 SYGVKD. The CDR3 DNA is TGTGCCACCGCTCGGACAGTTTCGAACACTGAAGCTTTCTTT. This sequence encodes CATARTVSNTEAFF.

The chain employs TRBV6-2 or TRBV6-3 and TRBJ1-2; perhaps TRBD1 as D (6 bases). V was clipped by 6 bases and J by 8 bases, with 19 bases between them. CDR1 is MNHEY and CDR2 is SVGEGT in the germline V gene. The CDR3 is made up of 14 amino acids. The CDR3 loop reads CASSPIQGARGYTF. DNA of the CDR3: TGTGCCAGCAGCCCGATACAGGGTGCTAGGGGCTACACCTTC.

This clone has only a few counts. This chain uses TRBV19 with TRBJ2-2; the D gene is possibly TRBD2 (5 bases). V lost 1 base and J lost 5, with 5 bases in between. The CDR3 runs to 13 residues. Germline CDR1 reads LNHDA; CDR2 reads SQIVND (reference sequence). The CDR3 spells CASSIGGTGELFF. The DNA of the CDR3 is TGTGCCAGTAGTATAGGAGGGACCGGGGAGCTGTTTTTT.